Following are 14 T cell receptor beta chains from one sample sequenced in a study of regulatory T cells in long-lasting Graves disease. Construction of the TCR beta libraries employed iRepertoire HTBI primers in conjunction with Arm-PCR of CDR3 regions. Using its own MiXCR run on the multiplex PCR reads, TCRdb lists one record per CDR3 protein. The sample lists around 450,000 distinct CDR3 sequences, roughly 15% occurring once. Specified time point: newly diagnosed GD, antithyroid drugs for less than 3 months. Extracted RNA from PBMCs served as the source of the TCR library. This sample was shared with a second study, whose subject was T cells in Graves' hyperthyroidism and ophthalmopathy.

The sample consisted of peripheral blood mononuclear cells (PBMCs), taken at new diagnosis, from a patient treated with antithyroid drugs. Receptor source: a woman aged 40 to 49 with Graves disease.

This clonotype was seen only a few times. The chain is built from TRBV28 and TRBJ2-3; weak D call: TRBD2 (7 bases). The DNA matches TRBJ2-7 better at its end, which makes the J call doubtful. Germline V gene data show CDR1 as MDHEN and CDR2 as SYDVKM. The CDR3 consists of 14 residues. DNA of the CDR3: TGTGCCAGCAGACAGGGACTATCGACTGACGAGCAGTACTTC. Translated: CASRQGLSTDEQYF.

The sample holds many counts of this clonotype. The chain is built from TRBV11-3 and TRBJ2-7, with unresolved D. Looked up from germline, CDR1 is SGHNT and CDR2 is YENEEA. The CDR3 is 13 amino acids. The germline V and J ends were trimmed by 3 bases and 2 bases, with 8 bases remaining between them. In nucleotides, the CDR3 is TGTGCCAGCAGCTTGAGGCAACCCTACGAGCAGTACTTC. The encoded protein is CASSLRQPYEQYF.

This clonotype turned up a few times. The chain recombines TRBV6-1 with TRBJ1-1; D possibly corresponds to TRBD1 (6 bases). The CDR3 runs to 13 residues. Germline V gene lookup returns CDR1 MNHNS and CDR2 SASEGT. V lost 8 bases to trimming and J lost 1 base, with 11 bases between them. The CDR3 bases are TGTGCCAGCGGGGGGGGCAGGAACACTGAAGCTTTCTTT. This encodes CASGGGRNTEAFF.

This clonotype was counted ten times or more. The chain combines TRBV11-2 with TRBJ2-1; D gene unclear. CDR1 SGHAT and CDR2 FQNNGV come from the germline V gene. The CDR3 extends over 14 amino acids. V lost 5 bases and J 4 bases, leaving 12 bases between the germline ends. In DNA, the CDR3 is TGTGCCAGCAGCCCTCCAGCCGGGTACAATGAGCAGTTCTTC. This sequence encodes CASSPPAGYNEQFF.

This clonotype appeared many times. This chain joins TRBV12-3 or TRBV12-4 and TRBJ2-5, with unresolved D. The germline V and J ends were trimmed by 1 base and 5 bases, with 5 bases remaining between them. This CDR3 spans 12 amino acids. The CDR3 DNA follows: TGTGCCAGCAGTTTAGAGACGGAGACCCAGTACTTC. It specifies CASSLETETQYF.

This clonotype showed up many times. V is TRBV5-1 and J is TRBJ1-4; maybe TRBD1 (6 bases). V shed 4 bases and J shed 6 bases, with 10 bases lying between them. Germline V gene sequence: CDR1 SGHRS, CDR2 YFSETQ. The CDR3 is made up of 13 amino acids. The CDR3, as DNA: TGCGCCAGCAGCGTGACAGGCTATGAAAAACTGTTTTTT. Protein: CASSVTGYEKLFF.

This clonotype was picked up many times. The V gene is TRBV27, the J gene TRBJ2-7; a weak D match, TRBD2 (6 bases). Germline loops: CDR1 MNHEY, CDR2 SMNVEV (reference sequence). The CDR3 contains 12 residues. Between the trimmed V and J ends, which lost 6 bases and 5 bases, there was a span of 11 bases. This CDR3 reads CASSRTIHEQYF. The DNA of the CDR3 is TGTGCCAGCAGCCGGACTATCCACGAGCAGTACTTC.

This clonotype has a count of ten or more. The gene calls are TRBV4-1 and TRBJ2-7; no firm D call. From germline, CDR1 is MGHRA and CDR2 YSYEKL. The CDR3 has 13 residues. V dropped 1 base and J dropped 5 bases, with 9 bases sitting between them. The CDR3 DNA is TGCGCCAGCAGCCAAGGGAGTCGGGACGAGCAGTACTTC. Translating gives CASSQGSRDEQYF.

This clonotype came up many times. This rearrangement joins TRBV5-6 to TRBJ2-5; D unresolved. Germline V gene data show CDR1 as SGHDT and CDR2 as YYEEEE. The CDR3 has 13 amino acids. The V gene lost 2 bases and the J gene lost 2 bases, with 7 bases spanning the gap. The CDR3: CASSLVRQETQYF. DNA of the CDR3: TGTGCCAGCAGCTTAGTCCGGCAAGAGACCCAGTACTTC.

This clonotype came up a few times. The chain carries TRBV13 and TRBJ2-7; possible D gene TRBD1, 5 bases. The germline CDR1 and CDR2 sequences are PRHDT and FYEKMQ (reference sequence). The CDR3 loop spans 16 amino acids. Between the trimmed V and J ends, which lost 0 bases and 4 bases, there was a span of 16 bases. In DNA form, the CDR3 reads TGTGCCAGCAGCTTAGGCTCAGGGCCGACCCCTTACGAGCAGTACTTC. Its protein is CASSLGSGPTPYEQYF.

To note about this clonotype: The DNA is left out, because the CDR3 cannot be placed on it with certainty; the CDR3 is given as TCRdb lists it. Here the CDR3 reads CASSLVGGGNIRYF. The chain recombines TRBV7-9 with TRBJ2-4; the table's D call TRBD1 went unverified against the DNA. The CDR3 length is 14 residues, termini included. Germline loops: CDR1 SEHNR, CDR2 FQNEAQ (reference sequence).

This clonotype was seen ten or more times. The chain recombines TRBV2 with TRBJ2-6; TRBD1 aligns across 8 bases. There are 18 residues in the CDR3. V shed 1 base and J 2 bases; nucleotides not matched to a gene: 7. Germline values: CDR1 SNHLY, CDR2 FYNNEI. The CDR3 sequence is CASSEGRGLKPGANVLTF. The CDR3 bases are TGTGCCAGCAGTGAAGGCAGGGGGCTCAAGCCTGGGGCCAACGTCCTGACTTTC.

This clonotype was recorded many times. The chain uses TRBV11-1 and TRBJ2-1, with D perhaps TRBD1 or TRBD2 (5 bases each). The ends were cut back, 5 bases at V and 6 bases at J, with 17 bases in the middle. The CDR3 runs to 15 residues. CDR1 and CDR2 from the germline V gene are SGHAT and FQDESV (reference sequence). The CDR3 protein is CASSITGTGSNEQFF. CDR3 bases: TGTGCCAGCAGCATAACCGGGACGGGCAGCAATGAGCAGTTCTTC.

This clonotype was counted ten times or more. J is TRBJ2-1 and V is TRBV12-3 or TRBV12-4, with 15 bases lining up with TRBD2. The CDR3 is 20 residues long. Losses at the gene ends were 0 bases for V and 3 bases for J; bases not matched to a gene: 9. CDR3 loop: CASSLAGTSGRSHGYNEQFF. CDR3 bases: TGTGCCAGCAGTTTAGCGGGGACTAGCGGGAGGTCCCACGGCTACAATGAGCAGTTCTTC.